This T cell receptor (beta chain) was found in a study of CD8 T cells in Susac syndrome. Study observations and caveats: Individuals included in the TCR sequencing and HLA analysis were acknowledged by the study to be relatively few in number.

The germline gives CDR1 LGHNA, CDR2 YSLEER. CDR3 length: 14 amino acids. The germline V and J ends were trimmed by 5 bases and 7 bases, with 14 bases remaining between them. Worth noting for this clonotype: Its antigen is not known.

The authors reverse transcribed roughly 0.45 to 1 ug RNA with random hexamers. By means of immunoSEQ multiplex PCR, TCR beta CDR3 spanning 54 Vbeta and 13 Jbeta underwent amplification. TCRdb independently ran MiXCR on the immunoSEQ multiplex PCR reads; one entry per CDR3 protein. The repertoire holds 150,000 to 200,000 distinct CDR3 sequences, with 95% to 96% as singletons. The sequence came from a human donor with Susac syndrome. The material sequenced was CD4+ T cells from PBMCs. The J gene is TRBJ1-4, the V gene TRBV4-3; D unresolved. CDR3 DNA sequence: TGCGCCAGCAGCTTTGGGATGGGCGGTGAAAAACTGTTTTTT. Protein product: CASSFGMGGEKLFF.